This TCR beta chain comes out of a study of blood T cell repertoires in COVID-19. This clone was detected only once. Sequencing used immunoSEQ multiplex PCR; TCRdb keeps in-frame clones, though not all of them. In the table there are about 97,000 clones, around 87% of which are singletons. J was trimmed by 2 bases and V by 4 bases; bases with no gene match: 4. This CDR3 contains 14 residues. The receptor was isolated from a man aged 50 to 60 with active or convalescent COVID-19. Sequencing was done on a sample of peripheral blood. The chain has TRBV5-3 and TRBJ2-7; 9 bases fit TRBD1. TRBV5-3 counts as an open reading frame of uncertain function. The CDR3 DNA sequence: TGTGCCAGAAGCCCCGGGACAGGGACCTACGAGCAGTACTTC. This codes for CARSPGTGTYEQYF.